This paragraph covers one T cell receptor (beta chain) sequence. The data originate from a study of blood T cell repertoires in COVID-19. Study-wide context: There were acute and convalescent COVID-19 samples, and they came from the United States, Italy and Spain.

The CDR3 length is 16 residues. Germline V lookup: CDR1 LNHDA, CDR2 SQIVND (reference sequence). The ends were cut back, 4 bases at V and 7 bases at J, with 20 bases in the middle. The authors' processing: Using reference gene primer amplification, nucleated cell counts were estimated. The table came from immunoSEQ multiplex PCR; TCRdb's copy has only in-frame clones and leaves some out. V and J calls and clone size are as listed in that table; D and trimming were resolved from the DNA. This repertoire shows about 100,000 clones, roughly 80% found once; its top ten account for around a third. The chain recombines TRBV19 with TRBJ2-1; maybe TRBD2 (5 bases). The sequence was collected from a man aged 70 or older with active or convalescent COVID-19. Material for sequencing was peripheral blood. The CDR3 nucleotides are TGTGCCAGTAGTACCCAGCGGAGCCCACTAGGAAATGAGCAGTTCTTC. Translating it yields CASSTQRSPLGNEQFF.